What follows is one TCR beta chain and its context. The source of the sample is a study of blood T cell repertoires in COVID-19. Assay: immunoSEQ multiplex PCR; the TCRdb copy retains only in-frame clones and omits some. The data contain roughly 33,000 clones, around 88% of them singletons. This receptor was identified in a human donor in a cohort sampled during active COVID-19. The sample taken for sequencing was peripheral blood.

The DNA for the CDR3 is TGCAGCGCCTCCGCCGGGACAGGGGGCACTGAAGCTTTCTTT. Translated, it gives CSASAGTGGTEAFF. The J gene is TRBJ1-1, the V gene TRBV29-1; 11 bases agree with TRBD1. The CDR3 runs to 14 residues. Per the germline V gene, CDR1 is SQVTM and CDR2 is ANQGSEA. Trimming cost V 7 bases and J 4 bases; bases outside gene matches: 8.